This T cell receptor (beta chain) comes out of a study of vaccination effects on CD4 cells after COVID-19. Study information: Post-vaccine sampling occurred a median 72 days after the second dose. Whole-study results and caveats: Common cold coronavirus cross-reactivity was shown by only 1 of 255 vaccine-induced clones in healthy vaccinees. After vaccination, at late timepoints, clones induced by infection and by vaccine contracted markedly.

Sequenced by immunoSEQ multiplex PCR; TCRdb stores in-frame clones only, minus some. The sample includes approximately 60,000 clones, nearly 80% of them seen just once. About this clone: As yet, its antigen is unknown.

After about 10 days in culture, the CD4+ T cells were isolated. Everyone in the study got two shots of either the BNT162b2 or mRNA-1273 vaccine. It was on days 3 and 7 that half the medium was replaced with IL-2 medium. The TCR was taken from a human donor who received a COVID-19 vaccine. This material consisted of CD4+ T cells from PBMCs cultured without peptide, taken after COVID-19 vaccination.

The DNA of the CDR3 is TGTGCCAGCAGCTTACAGGGACGGAATAATTCACCCCTCCACTTT. Protein product: CASSLQGRNNSPLHF. The rearrangement joins TRBV5-6 to TRBJ1-6; perhaps TRBD1 as D (6 bases). The CDR3 contains 15 residues. Germline assignment: CDR1 SGHDT and CDR2 YYEEEE. The V gene lost 2 bases and the J gene lost 5 bases, with 11 bases spanning the gap.